A single sample is the source of the 10 T cell receptor beta chains below, sequenced in a study of T cells after yellow fever vaccination. TCRdb ran MiXCR on the 5' RACE reads and lists one entry per CDR3 protein. The data show hundreds of thousands of distinct CDR3 sequences, with about 13% seen just once and roughly 13% held by the top ten. The sequencing here drew on PBMCs, taken on the day of the yellow fever booster vaccination. The source is a man aged 25 to 40 who received the YFV17D yellow fever vaccine.

The sample holds many counts of this clonotype. The gene calls are TRBV13 and TRBJ2-5; 8 bases map to TRBD1. CDR1 is PRHDT and CDR2 is FYEKMQ in the germline V gene (reference sequence). This CDR3 is 13 amino acids long. Unmatched junction bases numbered 3, after V lost 3 bases and J lost 6 bases. CDR3 loop: CASSFGQGQTQYF. DNA of the CDR3: TGTGCCAGCAGCTTCGGACAGGGCCAGACCCAGTACTTC.

This clonotype was counted between two and nine times. The CDR3 reads CASTPGGRSTDTQYF. DNA of the CDR3: TGCGCCAGCACCCCGGGCGGGAGAAGCACAGATACGCAGTATTTT. The V and J genes are TRBV5-1 and TRBJ2-3, with TRBD2 matching over 7 bases. V shed 6 bases, J shed 0 bases, and the junction held 7 bases outside the gene matches. CDR3 length: 15 amino acids. Per the germline V gene, CDR1 is SGHRS and CDR2 is YFSETQ.

This clonotype was counted between two and nine times. The CDR3 is CSVELPGQSYTEAFF. The CDR3 bases are TGCAGCGTTGAACTGCCGGGACAGTCCTACACTGAAGCTTTCTTT. V and J are TRBV29-1 and TRBJ1-1, with 7 positions matching TRBD1. The CDR3 is 15 amino acids. The trim removed 2 bases at V and 3 bases at J, leaving 9 bases unmatched. Germline V CDR1 and CDR2: SQVTM, ANQGSEA.

This clonotype was recorded a few times. The CDR3 DNA reads as TGCGCCAGCAGCTTGGGAGTGAGGGACGAGCAGTACTTC. Protein product: CASSLGVRDEQYF. V and J are TRBV5-1 and TRBJ2-7; weak D call: TRBD2 (5 bases). This CDR3 has 13 residues. The germline V gene encodes CDR1 SGHRS and CDR2 YFSETQ. V lost 0 bases, J lost 5 bases, and 9 bases lay in between.

The genes are TRBV3-1 and TRBJ2-1; D is undetermined. Germline V gene data show CDR1 as LGHDT and CDR2 as YNNKEL (reference sequence). With 3 bases removed from V and 8 bases from J, the gap between germline ends came to 14 bases. The CDR3 runs 14 residues. CDR3 region: CASSQALKVYEQFF. CDR3 in DNA: TGTGCCAGCAGCCAGGCGTTAAAGGTCTATGAGCAGTTCTTC.

This clonotype was recorded many times. The CDR3 DNA reads TGTGCCAGCAAGTTGCGGAACACCGGGGAGCTGTTTTTT. The encoded protein is CASKLRNTGELFF. The V call is TRBV2, the J call TRBJ2-2; D unresolved. CDR3 size: 13 residues. V was shortened by 7 bases and J by 1 base, with 7 bases between the two germline ends. Germline V lookup: CDR1 SNHLY, CDR2 FYNNEI.

This clonotype has only a few counts. The rearrangement uses TRBV5-1 and TRBJ2-1; D is ambiguous. The length of the CDR3 is 14 residues. Trimming took off 0 bases at V and 4 bases at J, with 8 bases between the two ends. Per germline, CDR1 SGHRS and CDR2 YFSETQ. CDR3 region: CASSLASQYNEQFF. The CDR3 bases are TGCGCCAGCAGCTTGGCTTCCCAATACAATGAGCAGTTCTTC.

Notes on this clonotype: At one of its ends the junction is not consistent with the germline gene, which may arise from a read error. J is TRBJ2-2 and V is TRBV6-1, with D perhaps matching TRBD1 (5 bases). CDR1 and CDR2 from the germline V gene are MNHNS and SASEGT. The CDR3 sequence is 14 residues long. The CDR3 loop reads CASNEYSGSGELFF. In DNA, the CDR3 is TGTGCCAGCAATGAATACTCAGGGTCCGGGGAGCTGTTTTTT.

There are a few counts of this clonotype. The chain couples TRBV7-2 to TRBJ2-1; D ambiguous. Germline assignment: CDR1 SGHTA and CDR2 FQGNSA. With 1 base removed from V and 13 bases from J, the gap between germline ends came to 11 bases. The CDR3 contains 12 residues. CDR3 DNA: TGTGCCAGCAGCTTAGTAGTAGGGAAACAGTTCTTC. Residues: CASSLVVGKQFF. The full variable domain, its missing parts supplied by reference TRBV7-2 and TRBJ2-1, is GAGVSQSPSNKVTEKGKDVELRCDPISGHTALYWYRQSLGQGLEFLIYFQGNSAPDKSGLPSDRFSAERTGGSVSTLTIQRTQQEDSAVYLCASSLVVGKQFFGPGTRLTVL.

The chain is built from TRBV6-5 and TRBJ2-7, with a tentative D call TRBD2 (5 bases). The CDR3 runs 16 residues. CDR1 MNHEY and CDR2 SVGAGI come from the germline V gene. V dropped 4 bases and J dropped 0 bases, with 16 bases sitting between them. CDR3 sequence: CASSSSTPGISYEQYF. The CDR3 DNA reads TGTGCCAGCAGTTCCTCGACCCCCGGGATCTCCTACGAGCAGTACTTC.